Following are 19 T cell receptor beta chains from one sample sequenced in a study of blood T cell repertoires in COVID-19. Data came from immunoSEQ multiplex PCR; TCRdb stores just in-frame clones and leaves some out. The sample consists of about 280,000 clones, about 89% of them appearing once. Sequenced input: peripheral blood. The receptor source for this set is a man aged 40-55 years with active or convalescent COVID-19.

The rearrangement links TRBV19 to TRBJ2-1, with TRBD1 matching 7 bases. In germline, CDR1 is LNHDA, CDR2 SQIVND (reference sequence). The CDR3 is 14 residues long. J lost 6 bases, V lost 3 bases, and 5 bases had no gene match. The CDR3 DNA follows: TGTGCCAGTAGTATTGTGCGACAGGGCAATGAGCAGTTCTTC. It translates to CASSIVRQGNEQFF.

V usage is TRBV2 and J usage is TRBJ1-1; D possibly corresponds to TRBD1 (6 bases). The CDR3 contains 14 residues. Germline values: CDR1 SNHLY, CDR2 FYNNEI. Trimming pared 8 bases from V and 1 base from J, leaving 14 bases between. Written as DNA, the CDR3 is TGTGCCAGCTTTAGGGGGTCTACGAACACTGAAGCTTTCTTT. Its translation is CASFRGSTNTEAFF.

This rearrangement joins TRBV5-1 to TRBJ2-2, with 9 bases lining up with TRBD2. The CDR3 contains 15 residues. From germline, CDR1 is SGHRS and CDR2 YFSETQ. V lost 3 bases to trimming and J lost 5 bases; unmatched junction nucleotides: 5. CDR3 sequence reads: CASSSGTSRTGELFF. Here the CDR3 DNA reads TGCGCCAGCAGCTCCGGGACTAGCCGGACCGGGGAGCTGTTTTTT.

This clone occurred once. The CDR3 is CSARTGMDQPQHF. The CDR3 nucleotides read TGCAGCGCCCGGACAGGGATGGATCAGCCCCAGCATTTT. This chain joins TRBV29-1 and TRBJ1-5; 8 bases align to TRBD1. CDR3 length: 13 residues. The V and J ends lost 7 bases and 5 bases, in that order; junction bases with no gene match: 7. Per germline, CDR1 SQVTM and CDR2 ANQGSEA.

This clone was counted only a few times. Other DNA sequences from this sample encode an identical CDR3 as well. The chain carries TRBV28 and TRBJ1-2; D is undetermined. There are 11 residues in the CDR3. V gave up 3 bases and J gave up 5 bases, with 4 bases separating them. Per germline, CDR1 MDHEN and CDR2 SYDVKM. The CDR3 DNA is TGTGCCAGCAGTTTCCCATATGGCTACACCTTC. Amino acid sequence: CASSFPYGYTF.

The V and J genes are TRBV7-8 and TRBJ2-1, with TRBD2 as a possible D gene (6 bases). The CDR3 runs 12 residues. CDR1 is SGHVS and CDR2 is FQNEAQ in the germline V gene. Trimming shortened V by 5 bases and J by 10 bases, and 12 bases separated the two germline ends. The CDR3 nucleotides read TGTGCCAGCAGCCTACGACTAGAAGAGCAGTTCTTC. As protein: CASSLRLEEQFF.

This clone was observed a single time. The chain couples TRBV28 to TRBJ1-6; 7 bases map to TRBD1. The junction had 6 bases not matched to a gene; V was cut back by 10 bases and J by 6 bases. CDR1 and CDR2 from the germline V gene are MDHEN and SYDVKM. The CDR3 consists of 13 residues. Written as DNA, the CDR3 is TGTGCCACCTCCCGGGACAGTAATTCACCCCTCCACTTT. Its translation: CATSRDSNSPLHF.

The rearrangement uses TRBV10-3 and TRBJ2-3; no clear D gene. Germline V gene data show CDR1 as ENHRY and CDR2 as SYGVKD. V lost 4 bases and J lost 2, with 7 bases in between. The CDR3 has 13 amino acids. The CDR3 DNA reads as TGTGCCATCAGTGGATCTACCACAGATACGCAGTATTTT. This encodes CAISGSTTDTQYF.

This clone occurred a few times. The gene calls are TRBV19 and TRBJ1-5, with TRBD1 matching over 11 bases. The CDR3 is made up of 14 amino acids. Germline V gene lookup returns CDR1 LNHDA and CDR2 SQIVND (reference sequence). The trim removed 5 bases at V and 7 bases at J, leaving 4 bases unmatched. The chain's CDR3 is CASSWTGGPQPQHF. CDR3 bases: TGTGCCAGTAGTTGGACAGGGGGCCCGCAGCCCCAGCATTTT.

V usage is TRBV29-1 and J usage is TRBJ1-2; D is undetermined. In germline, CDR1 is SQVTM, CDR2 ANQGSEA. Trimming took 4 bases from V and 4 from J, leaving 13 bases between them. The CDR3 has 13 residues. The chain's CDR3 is CSVAGMDGYGYTF. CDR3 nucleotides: TGCAGCGTTGCGGGAATGGATGGCTATGGCTACACCTTC.

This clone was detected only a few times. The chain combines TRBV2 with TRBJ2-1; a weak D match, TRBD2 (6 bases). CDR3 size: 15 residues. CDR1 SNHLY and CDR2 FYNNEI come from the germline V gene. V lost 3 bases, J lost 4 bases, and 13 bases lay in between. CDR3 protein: CASSDPASDYNEQFF. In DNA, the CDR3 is TGTGCCAGCAGTGACCCGGCTAGCGATTACAATGAGCAGTTCTTC.

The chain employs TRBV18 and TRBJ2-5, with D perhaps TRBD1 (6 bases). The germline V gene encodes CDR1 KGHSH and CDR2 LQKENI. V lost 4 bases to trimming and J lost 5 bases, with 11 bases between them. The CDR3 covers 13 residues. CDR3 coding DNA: TGTGCCAGCTCACAGGGGGAAGGCGAGACCCAGTACTTC. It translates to CASSQGEGETQYF.

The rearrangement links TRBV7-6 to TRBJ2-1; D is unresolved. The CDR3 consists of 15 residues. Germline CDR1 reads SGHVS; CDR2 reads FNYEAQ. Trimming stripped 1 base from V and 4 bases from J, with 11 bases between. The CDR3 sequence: CASSLGFPGYNEQFF. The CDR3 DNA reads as TGTGCCAGCAGCTTAGGGTTTCCAGGATACAATGAGCAGTTCTTC.

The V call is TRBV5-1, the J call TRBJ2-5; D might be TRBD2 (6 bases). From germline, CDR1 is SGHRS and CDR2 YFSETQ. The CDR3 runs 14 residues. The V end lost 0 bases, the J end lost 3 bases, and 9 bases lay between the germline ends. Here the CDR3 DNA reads TGCGCCAGCAGCTTGGAGGCGGGGAAAGAGACCCAGTACTTC. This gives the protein CASSLEAGKETQYF.

The CDR3 coding sequence is TGTGCCAGCAGTCGTGACAGGGTCGGCTATGGCTACACCTTC. Translated, it gives CASSRDRVGYGYTF. The chain combines TRBV3-1 (or the pseudogene TRBV3-2) with TRBJ1-2, with 7 bases identical to TRBD1. CDR1 is LGHDT, CDR2 YNNKEL, per germline (reference sequence). The CDR3 contains 14 residues. V trimming: 6 bases; J trimming: 4 bases; junction bases outside the gene matches: 8.

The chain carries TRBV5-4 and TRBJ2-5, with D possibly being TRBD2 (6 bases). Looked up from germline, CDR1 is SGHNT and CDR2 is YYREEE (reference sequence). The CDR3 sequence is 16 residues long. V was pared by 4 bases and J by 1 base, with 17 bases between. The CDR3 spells CASSQAGKGPQETQYF. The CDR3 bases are TGTGCCAGCAGCCAGGCGGGGAAGGGACCCCAAGAGACCCAGTACTTC. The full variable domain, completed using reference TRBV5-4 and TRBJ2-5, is ETGVTQSPTHLIKTRGQQVTLRCSSQSGHNTVSWYQQALGQGPQFIFQYYREEENGRGNFPPRFSGLQFPNYSSELNVNALELDDSALYLCASSQAGKGPQETQYFGPGTRLLVL.

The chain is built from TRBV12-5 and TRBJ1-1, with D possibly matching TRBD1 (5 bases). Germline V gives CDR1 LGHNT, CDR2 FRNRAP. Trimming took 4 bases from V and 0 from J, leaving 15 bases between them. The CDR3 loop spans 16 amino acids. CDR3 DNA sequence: TGTGCTAGTGGTTCCCAGTCTAGGGGCATGAACACTGAAGCTTTCTTT. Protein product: CASGSQSRGMNTEAFF. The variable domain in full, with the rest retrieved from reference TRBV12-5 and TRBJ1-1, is DARVTQTPRHKVTEMGQEVTMRCQPILGHNTVFWYRQTMMQGLELLAYFRNRAPLDDSGMPKDRFSAEMPDATLATLKIQPSEPRDSAVYFCASGSQSRGMNTEAFFGQGTRLTVV.

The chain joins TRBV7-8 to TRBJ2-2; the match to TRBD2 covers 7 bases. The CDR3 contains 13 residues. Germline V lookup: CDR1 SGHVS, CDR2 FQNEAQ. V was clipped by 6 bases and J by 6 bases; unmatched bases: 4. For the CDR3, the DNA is TGTGCCAGCAGGACGGGAGGTTCCGGGGAGCTGTTTTTT. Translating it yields CASRTGGSGELFF. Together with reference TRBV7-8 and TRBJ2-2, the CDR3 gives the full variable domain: GAGVSQSPRYKVAKRGQDVALRCDPISGHVSLFWYQQALGQGPEFLTYFQNEAQLDKSGLPSDRFFAERPEGSVSTLKIQRTQQEDSAVYLCASRTGGSGELFFGEGSRLTVL.

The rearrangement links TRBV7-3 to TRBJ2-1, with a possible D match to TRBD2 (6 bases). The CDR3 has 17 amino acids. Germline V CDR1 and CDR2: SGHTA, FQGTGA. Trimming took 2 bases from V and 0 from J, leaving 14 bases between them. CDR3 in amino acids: CASSLGGLPSSYNEQFF. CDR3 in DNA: TGTGCCAGCAGCTTAGGAGGGCTCCCGAGCTCCTACAATGAGCAGTTCTTC. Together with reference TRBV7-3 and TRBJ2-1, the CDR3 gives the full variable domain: GAGVSQTPSNKVTEKGKYVELRCDPISGHTALYWYRQSLGQGPEFLIYFQGTGAADDSGLPNDRFFAVRPEGSVSTLKIQRTERGDSAVYLCASSLGGLPSSYNEQFFGPGTRLTVL.